This T cell receptor beta chain was obtained from a study of blood T cell repertoires in COVID-19. Study background: There were acute and convalescent COVID-19 samples, and they came from the United States, Italy and Spain.

Germline lookup yields CDR1 SGHTA and CDR2 FQGNSA. V shed 5 bases, J shed 6 bases, and the junction held 11 bases outside the gene matches. This CDR3 has 15 amino acids. Repertoires were generated with immunoSEQ multiplex PCR, while TCRdb's copy carries only in-frame clones and drops some. This table has some 150,000 clones, approximately 84% appearing once. The rearrangement links TRBV7-2 to TRBJ1-2; 8 bases agree with TRBD1. The sequence derives from a human donor with acute or convalescent COVID-19. The donor label of this sample is uncertain. The sample consisted of peripheral blood. The CDR3 loop reads CASSLSDRAAHGYTF. In nucleotides, the CDR3 is TGTGCCAGCAGCCTCTCGGACAGGGCTGCACATGGCTACACCTTC.